The subject of this entry is one T cell receptor (beta chain). The data were taken from a study of Ad26.COV2.S vaccination and SARS-CoV-2 variants. Background on the study: The donor was enrolled in the Ad26.COV2.S arm of the COV1001 trial. Administration of Ad26.COV2.S was intramuscular, either once or twice 56 days apart.

Treatment of the sample: 15 to 20 received Ad26.COV2.S at low or high dose, single or two shots; 5 received placebo; per-sample allocation not given. The study sampled participants on day 63 after the first vaccine or placebo injection. An Ad26 vector was used to express Wuhan-strain SARS-CoV-2 spike as the vaccine. Clones were sequenced by immunoSEQ multiplex PCR, and TCRdb holds only the in-frame ones, with some missing. This sample has more than 300,000 clones; around four fifths occur once, and the top ten carry approximately 2.2%. The TCR originated in a person aged 18 to 59 who received the Ad26.COV2.S COVID-19 vaccine or a placebo. The specimen comprised peripheral blood, sampled in a trial of Ad26.COV2.S vaccine versus placebo.

The CDR3 DNA follows: TGTGCCAGCAGGACACAGGGGAATTCACCCCTCCACTTT. Translation gives CASRTQGNSPLHF. The chain recombines TRBV6-5 with TRBJ1-6, with 7 bases aligning to TRBD1. Germline CDR1 MNHEY, CDR2 SVGAGI. Trimming removed 6 bases from V and 7 bases from J; junction bases left unmatched: 3. The CDR3 covers 13 residues.